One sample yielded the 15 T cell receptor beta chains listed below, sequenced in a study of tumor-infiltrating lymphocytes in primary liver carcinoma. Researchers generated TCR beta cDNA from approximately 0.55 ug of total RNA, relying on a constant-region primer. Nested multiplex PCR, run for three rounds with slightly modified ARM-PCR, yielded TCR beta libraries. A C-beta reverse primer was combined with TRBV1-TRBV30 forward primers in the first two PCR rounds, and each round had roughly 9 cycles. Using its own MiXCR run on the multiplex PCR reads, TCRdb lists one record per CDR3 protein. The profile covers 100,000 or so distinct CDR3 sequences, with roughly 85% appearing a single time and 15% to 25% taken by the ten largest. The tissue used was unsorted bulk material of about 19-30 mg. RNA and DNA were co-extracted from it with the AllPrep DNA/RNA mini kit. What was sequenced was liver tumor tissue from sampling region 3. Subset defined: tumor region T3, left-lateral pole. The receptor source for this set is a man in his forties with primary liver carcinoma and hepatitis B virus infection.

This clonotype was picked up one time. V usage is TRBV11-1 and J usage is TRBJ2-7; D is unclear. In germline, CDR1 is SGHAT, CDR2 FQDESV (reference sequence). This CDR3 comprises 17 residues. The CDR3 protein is CANSLGPASESSYEQYF. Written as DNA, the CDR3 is TGTGCTAACAGCTTAGGGCCGGCGAGTGAAAGCTCCTACGAGCAGTACTTC.

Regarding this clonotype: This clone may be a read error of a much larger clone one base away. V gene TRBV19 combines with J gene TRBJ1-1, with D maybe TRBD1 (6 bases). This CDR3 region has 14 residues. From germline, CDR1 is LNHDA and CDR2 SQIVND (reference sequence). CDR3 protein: CASSIWGLDTETFF. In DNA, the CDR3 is TGTGCCAGTAGTATCTGGGGGCTGGACACTGAAACTTTCTTT.

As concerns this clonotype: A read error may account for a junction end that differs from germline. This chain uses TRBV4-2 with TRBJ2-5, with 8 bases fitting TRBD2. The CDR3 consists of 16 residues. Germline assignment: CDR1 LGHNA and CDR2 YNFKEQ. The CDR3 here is CASSQSSSGFQETQYF. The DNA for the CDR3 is TGCGCCAGCAGCCAATCGTCTAGCGGGTTTCAAGAGACCCAGTACTTC.

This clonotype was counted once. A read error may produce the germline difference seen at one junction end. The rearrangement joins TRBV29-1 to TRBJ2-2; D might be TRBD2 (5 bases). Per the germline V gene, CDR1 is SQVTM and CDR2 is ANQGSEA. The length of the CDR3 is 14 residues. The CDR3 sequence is CSVTGPGNTGELFF. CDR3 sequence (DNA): TGTAGCGTTACTGGGCCGGGGAACACCGGGGAGCTGTTTTTT.

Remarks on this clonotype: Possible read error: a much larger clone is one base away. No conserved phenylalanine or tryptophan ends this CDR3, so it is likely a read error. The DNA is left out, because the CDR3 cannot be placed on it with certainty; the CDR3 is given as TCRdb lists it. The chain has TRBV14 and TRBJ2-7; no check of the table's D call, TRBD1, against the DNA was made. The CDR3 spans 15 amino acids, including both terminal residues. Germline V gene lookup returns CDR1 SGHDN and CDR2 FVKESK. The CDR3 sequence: CASSPSGRKLYEEYL.

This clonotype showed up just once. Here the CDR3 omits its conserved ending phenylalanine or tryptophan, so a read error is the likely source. CDR3 sequence: CASSLVLGRATDTQYL. As DNA, the CDR3 is TGTGCAAGCAGCTTAGTACTTGGACGGGCGACAGATACGCAGTATCTT. V usage is TRBV11-2 and J usage is TRBJ2-3; unclear D gene. This CDR3 comprises 16 residues. Per germline, CDR1 SGHAT and CDR2 FQNNGV.

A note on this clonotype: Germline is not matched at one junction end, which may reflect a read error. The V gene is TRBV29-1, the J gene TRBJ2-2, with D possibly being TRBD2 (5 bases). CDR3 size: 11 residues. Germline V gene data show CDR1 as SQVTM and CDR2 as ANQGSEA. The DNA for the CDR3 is TGCAGCGTTGGACTCATCGGGAAGCTGTTTTTT. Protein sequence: CSVGLIGKLFF.

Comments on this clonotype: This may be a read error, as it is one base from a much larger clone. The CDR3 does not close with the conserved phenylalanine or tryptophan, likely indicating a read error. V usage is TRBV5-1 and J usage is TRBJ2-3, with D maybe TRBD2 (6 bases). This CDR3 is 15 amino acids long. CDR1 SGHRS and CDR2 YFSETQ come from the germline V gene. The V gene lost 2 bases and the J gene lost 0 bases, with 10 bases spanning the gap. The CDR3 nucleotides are TGCGCCAGCAGCTTTGGCGGGATTAGCACAGATACGCAGTATTCT. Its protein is CASSFGGISTDTQYS.

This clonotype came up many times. The CDR3 DNA reads TGTGCCAGCAGCCACGACAGGGGGGGCACCGGGGAGCTGTTTTTT. This sequence encodes CASSHDRGGTGELFF. The rearrangement links TRBV12-3 or TRBV12-4 to TRBJ2-2; TRBD1 agrees at 9 bases. V shed 6 bases and J 4 bases; nucleotides not matched to a gene: 6. This CDR3 is 15 amino acids long.

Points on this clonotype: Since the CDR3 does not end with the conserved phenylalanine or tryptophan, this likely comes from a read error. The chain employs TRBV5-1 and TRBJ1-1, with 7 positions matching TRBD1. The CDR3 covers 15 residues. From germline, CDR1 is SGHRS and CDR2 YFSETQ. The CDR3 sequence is CASSLQTGMNTKAFI. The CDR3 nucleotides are TGCGCCAGCAGTTTGCAGACAGGGATGAACACTAAAGCTTTCATT.

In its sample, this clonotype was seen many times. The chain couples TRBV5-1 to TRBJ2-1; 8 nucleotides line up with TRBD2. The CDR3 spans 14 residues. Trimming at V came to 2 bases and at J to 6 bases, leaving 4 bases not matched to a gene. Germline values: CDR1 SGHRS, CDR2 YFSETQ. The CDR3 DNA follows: TGCGCCAGCAGCTTCACTAGCGGACTCAATGAGCAGTTCTTC. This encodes CASSFTSGLNEQFF. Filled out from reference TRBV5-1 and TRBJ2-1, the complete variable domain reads KAGVTQTPRYLIKTRGQQVTLSCSPISGHRSVSWYQQTPGQGLQFLFEYFSETQRNKGNFPGRFSGRQFSNSRSEMNVSTLELGDSALYLCASSFTSGLNEQFFGPGTRLTVL.

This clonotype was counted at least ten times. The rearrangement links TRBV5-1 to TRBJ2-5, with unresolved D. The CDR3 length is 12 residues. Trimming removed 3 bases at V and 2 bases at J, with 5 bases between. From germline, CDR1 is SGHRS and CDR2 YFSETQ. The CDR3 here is CASSWDQETQYF. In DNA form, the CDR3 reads TGCGCCAGCAGCTGGGATCAAGAGACCCAGTACTTC.

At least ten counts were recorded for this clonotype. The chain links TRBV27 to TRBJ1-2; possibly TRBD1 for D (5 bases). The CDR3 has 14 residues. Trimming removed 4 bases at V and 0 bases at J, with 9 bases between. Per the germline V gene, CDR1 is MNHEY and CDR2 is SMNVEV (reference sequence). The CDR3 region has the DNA TGTGCCAGCAGTTCCGGGACGGCTAACTATGGCTACACCTTC. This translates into CASSSGTANYGYTF.

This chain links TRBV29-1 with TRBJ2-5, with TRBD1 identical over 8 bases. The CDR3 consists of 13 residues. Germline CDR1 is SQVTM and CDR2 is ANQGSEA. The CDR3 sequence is CNGQGADSKTQYF. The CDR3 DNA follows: TGCAACGGCCAGGGGGCAGATTCCAAGACCCAGTACTTC.

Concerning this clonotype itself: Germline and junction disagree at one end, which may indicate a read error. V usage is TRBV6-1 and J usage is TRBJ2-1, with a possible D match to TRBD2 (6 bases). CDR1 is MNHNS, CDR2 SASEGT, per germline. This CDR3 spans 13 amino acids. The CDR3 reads CASSHGLSIEHFF. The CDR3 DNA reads TGTGCCAGCAGTCACGGACTATCGATTGAGCACTTCTTC.